These 20 T cell receptor beta chains were all obtained from the same sample, sequenced in a study of blood T cells in healthy people across ages. Primed by a sample-barcoded 5' primer and a J-beta primer mix, a second PCR proceeded for 7 to 11 cycles. TCRdb re-analysed the 5' RACE reads in MiXCR, keeping a single row per CDR3 protein. This sample has 1.5 million to 2 million distinct CDR3 sequences, with about 50% found just once. Sequencing was performed on blood. Receptors originate from a woman aged 40 to 50 in good health.

This clonotype has just a few counts. The V call is TRBV9, the J call TRBJ1-2; TRBD1 agrees at 7 bases. This CDR3 is 16 amino acids long. Per germline, CDR1 SGDLS and CDR2 YYNGEE. The V segment lost 4 bases and the J segment 6 bases; nucleotides outside the gene matches: 15. In DNA, the CDR3 is TGTGCCAGCAGCCCAAATATTGGGACAGTCGTCGATGGCTACACCTTC. Protein: CASSPNIGTVVDGYTF.

The CDR3 sequence: CATSRDLGAQYF. DNA of the CDR3: TGTGCCACCAGCAGGGACCTGGGAGCACAGTACTTC. The rearrangement joins TRBV15 to TRBJ2-7; D is possibly TRBD2 (5 bases). The CDR3 length is 12 residues. Germline-derived CDR1 and CDR2 are LNHNV and YYDKDF (reference sequence). V was trimmed by 3 bases and J by 10 bases, leaving 13 bases between them.

A single count supports this clonotype. The chain has TRBV29-1 and TRBJ2-3; TRBD1 matches at 7 bases. Germline trimming cut 7 bases from V and 4 bases from J; bases unmatched to any gene: 11. The CDR3 is 14 amino acids. Germline CDR1 SQVTM, CDR2 ANQGSEA. CDR3 sequence (DNA): TGCAGCGCTACCACAGGGGTGGGCCCAGATACGCAGTATTTT. Protein: CSATTGVGPDTQYF.

CDR3 region: CASSSGEGSGGVRGIQYF. CDR3 DNA: TGTGCCAGCAGCTCCGGGGAAGGAAGCGGGGGGGTACGTGGCATTCAGTACTTC. This rearrangement joins TRBV7-2 to TRBJ2-4; 10 nucleotides match TRBD2. Germline trimming cut 4 bases from V and 9 bases from J; bases unmatched to any gene: 18. From germline, CDR1 is SGHTA and CDR2 FQGNSA. The CDR3 extends over 18 amino acids.

This clonotype was counted between two and nine times. V usage is TRBV4-2 and J usage is TRBJ2-6, with D unresolved. V was clipped by 0 bases and J by 0 bases, with 15 bases between them. The CDR3 consists of 19 residues. CDR1 LGHNA and CDR2 YNFKEQ come from the germline V gene. CDR3 coding DNA: TGTGCCAGCAGCCAAGAGTTAAGCAGGACCTTCTCTGGGGCCAACGTCCTGACTTTC. Residues: CASSQELSRTFSGANVLTF.

The chain couples TRBV28 to TRBJ1-2; D gene ambiguous. The length of the CDR3 is 15 residues. V lost 1 base to trimming and J lost 3 bases, with 12 bases between them. Germline-derived CDR1 and CDR2 are MDHEN and SYDVKM. The DNA for the CDR3 is TGTGCCAGCAGTTTATCCGGTCCTCCAGACTATGGCTACACCTTC. It translates to CASSLSGPPDYGYTF.

The chain recombines TRBV20-1 with TRBJ2-5; possible D gene TRBD2, 6 bases. The germline V gene encodes CDR1 DFQATT and CDR2 SNEGSKA (reference sequence). The CDR3 is 17 residues long. Trimming removed 2 bases at V and 11 bases at J, with 30 bases between. This CDR3 is CSARNSRLALEYNEQYF. The CDR3 DNA reads TGCAGTGCTAGAAACTCAAGGCTAGCGCTAGAATACAATGAGCAGTACTTC.

The CDR3 protein is CASSFSGAGTYEQYF. The CDR3 DNA is TGTGCCAGCAGTTTTTCCGGGGCGGGGACCTACGAGCAGTACTTC. J is TRBJ2-7 and V is TRBV12-3 or TRBV12-4; tentatively, D is TRBD2 (6 bases). V was trimmed by 3 bases and J by 2 bases, leaving 14 bases between them. The CDR3 runs 15 residues.

This clonotype was recorded a few times. This chain joins TRBV13 and TRBJ2-3; 8 positions match TRBD1. Trimming at V came to 3 bases and at J to 4 bases, leaving 9 bases not matched to a gene. Germline-derived CDR1 and CDR2 are PRHDT and FYEKMQ (reference sequence). The CDR3 has 16 residues. In DNA, the CDR3 is TGTGCCAGCAGCTTGCGGACAGGGCGTCAATCAGATACGCAGTATTTT. The encoded protein is CASSLRTGRQSDTQYF. Full variable domain (missing parts from reference TRBV13 and TRBJ2-3): AAGVIQSPRHLIKEKRETATLKCYPIPRHDTVYWYQQGPGQDPQFLISFYEKMQSDKGSIPDRFSAQQFSDYHSELNMSSLELGDSALYFCASSLRTGRQSDTQYFGPGTRLTVL.

This clonotype showed up just a few times. The CDR3: CASSLAVGVVYEQYF. As DNA, the CDR3 is TGTGCCAGCAGTTTAGCCGTAGGGGTCGTCTACGAGCAGTACTTC. This chain links TRBV12-3 or TRBV12-4 with TRBJ2-7; D might be TRBD1 (5 bases). The CDR3 runs to 15 residues. V lost 0 bases and J lost 3, with 12 bases in between.

The CDR3, as DNA: TGTGCCAGCAGTTACCCGGGACAGGGTCCGTTCTTC. This codes for CASSYPGQGPFF. This chain joins TRBV6-2 or TRBV6-3 and TRBJ2-1; 9 bases agree with TRBD1. The germline V gene has CDR1 MNHEY and CDR2 SVGEGT. CDR3 size: 12 residues. V gave up 2 bases and J gave up 15 bases; unmatched junction bases: 5.

This rearrangement joins TRBV6-5 to TRBJ1-6; D gene unclear. The ends were cut back, 6 bases at V and 6 bases at J, with 12 bases in the middle. The germline CDR1 and CDR2 sequences are MNHEY and SVGAGI. This CDR3 contains 14 residues. For the CDR3, the DNA is TGTGCCAGCAGGTCGACGGAGAGTAATTCACCCCTCCACTTT. This encodes CASRSTESNSPLHF.

CDR3 region: CASTLTGVDGYTF. CDR3 DNA sequence: TGTGCCAGCACACTTACAGGGGTAGATGGCTACACCTTC. This chain links TRBV6-5 with TRBJ1-2, with 7 bases lining up with TRBD1. The CDR3 is 13 amino acids. CDR1 MNHEY and CDR2 SVGAGI come from the germline V gene. Unmatched junction bases numbered 8, after V lost 7 bases and J lost 6 bases.

The rearrangement uses TRBV28 and TRBJ2-5, with D possibly called TRBD1 or TRBD2 (5 bases each). CDR1 and CDR2 from the germline V gene are MDHEN and SYDVKM. This CDR3 is 16 amino acids long. V lost 5 bases to trimming and J lost 1 base, with 17 bases between them. CDR3 coding DNA: TGTGCCAGCAGTCTATCCTCGGGACCCCTCCAAGAGACCCAGTACTTC. It encodes CASSLSSGPLQETQYF.

The CDR3 sequence: CASLDRANYGYTF. In DNA form, the CDR3 reads TGTGCCAGCTTGGACAGGGCGAACTATGGCTACACCTTC. The chain uses TRBV27 and TRBJ1-2, with TRBD1 matching 8 bases. The germline V gene encodes CDR1 MNHEY and CDR2 SMNVEV (reference sequence). The CDR3 is 13 residues long. The V and J ends lost 8 bases and 2 bases, in that order; junction bases with no gene match: 4.

The rearrangement joins TRBV6-5 to TRBJ2-1, with no clear D. V dropped 7 bases and J dropped 3 bases, with 16 bases sitting between them. Germline V CDR1 and CDR2: MNHEY, SVGAGI. The CDR3 totals 15 residues. The CDR3 DNA is TGTGCCAGCACAAAGGGCCCGGGCTACTACAATGAGCAGTTCTTC. As protein: CASTKGPGYYNEQFF.

The rearrangement links TRBV13 to TRBJ2-1; 13 nucleotides agree with TRBD2. CDR3 length: 19 amino acids. Germline lookup yields CDR1 PRHDT and CDR2 FYEKMQ (reference sequence). The V segment lost 5 bases and the J segment 2 bases; nucleotides outside the gene matches: 12. For the CDR3, the DNA is TGTGCCAGCAGCGCGCAAGAACTAGCGGGGGGGACCCCCTACAATGAGCAGTTCTTC. It yields the protein CASSAQELAGGTPYNEQFF.

The CDR3 DNA reads as TGCAGTGTACCCCAGGGTGTGCAAGAGACCCAGTACTTC. Amino acid sequence: CSVPQGVQETQYF. The chain uses TRBV20-1 and TRBJ2-5, with D maybe TRBD1 (5 bases). Trimming removed 7 bases at V and 2 bases at J, with 14 bases between. Germline V gives CDR1 DFQATT, CDR2 SNEGSKA (reference sequence). This CDR3 spans 13 amino acids.

The rearrangement uses TRBV6-1 and TRBJ1-6; TRBD1 matches 7 bases. From germline, CDR1 is MNHNS and CDR2 SASEGT. This CDR3 is 16 amino acids long. With V trimmed by 1 base and J by 0 bases, 0 bases remained unmatched. CDR3 bases: TGTGCCAGCAGTGAAGGACAGGGCTCCTATAATTCACCCCTCCACTTT. Its translation is CASSEGQGSYNSPLHF.

The V and J genes are TRBV4-1 and TRBJ2-7; perhaps TRBD1 as D (6 bases). The V end lost 1 base, the J end lost 1 base, and 14 bases lay between the germline ends. The CDR3 length is 16 residues. Germline CDR1 and CDR2: MGHRA and YSYEKL. The CDR3 spells CASSQATGWGSYEQYF. CDR3 sequence (DNA): TGCGCCAGCAGCCAAGCGACAGGTTGGGGGTCCTACGAGCAGTACTTC.